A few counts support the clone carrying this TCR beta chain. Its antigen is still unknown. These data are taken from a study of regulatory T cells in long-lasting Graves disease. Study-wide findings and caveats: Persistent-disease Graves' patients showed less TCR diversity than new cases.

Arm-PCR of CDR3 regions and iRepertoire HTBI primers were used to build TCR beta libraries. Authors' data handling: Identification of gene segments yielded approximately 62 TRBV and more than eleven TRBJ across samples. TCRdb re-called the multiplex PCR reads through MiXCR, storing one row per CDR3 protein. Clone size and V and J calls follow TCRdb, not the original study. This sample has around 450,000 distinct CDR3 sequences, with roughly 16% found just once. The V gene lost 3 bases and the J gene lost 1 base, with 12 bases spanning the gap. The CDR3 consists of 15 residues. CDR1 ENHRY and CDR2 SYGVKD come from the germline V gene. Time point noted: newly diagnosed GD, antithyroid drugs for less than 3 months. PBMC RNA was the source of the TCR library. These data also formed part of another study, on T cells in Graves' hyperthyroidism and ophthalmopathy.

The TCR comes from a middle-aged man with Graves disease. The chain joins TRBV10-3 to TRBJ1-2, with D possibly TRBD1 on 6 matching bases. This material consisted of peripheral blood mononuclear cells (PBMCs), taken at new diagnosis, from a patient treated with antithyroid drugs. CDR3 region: CAISDSRGNNYGYTF. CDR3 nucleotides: TGTGCCATCAGTGACTCCAGGGGAAATAACTATGGCTACACCTTC.